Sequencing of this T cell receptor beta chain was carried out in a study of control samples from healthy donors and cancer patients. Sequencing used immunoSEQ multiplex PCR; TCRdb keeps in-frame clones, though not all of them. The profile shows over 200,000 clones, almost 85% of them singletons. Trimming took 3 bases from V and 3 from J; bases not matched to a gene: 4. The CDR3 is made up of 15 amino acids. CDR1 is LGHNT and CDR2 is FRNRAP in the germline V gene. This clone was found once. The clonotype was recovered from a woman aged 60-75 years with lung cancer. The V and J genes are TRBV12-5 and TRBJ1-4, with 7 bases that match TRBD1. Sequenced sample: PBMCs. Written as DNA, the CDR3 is TGTGCTAGTGGTTTTGAGGGGGCCCCTAATGAAAAACTGTTTTTT. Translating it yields CASGFEGAPNEKLFF.